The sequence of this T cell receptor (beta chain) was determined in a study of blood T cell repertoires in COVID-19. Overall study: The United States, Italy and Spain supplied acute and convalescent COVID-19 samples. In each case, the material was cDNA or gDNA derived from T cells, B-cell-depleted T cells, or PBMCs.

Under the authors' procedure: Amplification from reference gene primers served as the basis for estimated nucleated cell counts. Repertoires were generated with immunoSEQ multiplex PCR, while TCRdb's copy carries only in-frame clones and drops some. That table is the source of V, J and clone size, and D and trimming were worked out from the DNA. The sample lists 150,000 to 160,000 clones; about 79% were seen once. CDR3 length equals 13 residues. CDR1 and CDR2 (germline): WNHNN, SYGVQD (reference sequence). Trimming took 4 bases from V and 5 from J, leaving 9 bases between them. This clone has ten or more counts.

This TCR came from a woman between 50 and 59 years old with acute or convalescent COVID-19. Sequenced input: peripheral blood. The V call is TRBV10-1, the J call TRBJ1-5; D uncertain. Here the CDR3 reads CASSGGIDQPQHF. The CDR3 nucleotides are TGCGCCAGCAGTGGCGGGATCGATCAGCCCCAGCATTTT.